This TCR beta chain was recovered during a study of shared clonotypes between healthy human individuals. Some clones are missing from TCRdb's copy, which holds only in-frame ones; the method was immunoSEQ multiplex PCR. The sample comprises about 580,000 clones, more than 95% of which are singletons, and 0.25% to 0.35% rests with the top ten. Terminally differentiated effector memory CD45RA+ cells were excluded by CCR7 positive selection of CD45RO-negative cells. This CDR3 comprises 13 residues. V lost 7 bases and J 2 bases, leaving 11 bases between the germline ends. Per germline, CDR1 SQVTM and CDR2 ANQGSEA.

The specimen was naive CD8+ T cells sorted from blood. The sequence was obtained from a young man in good health. This rearrangement joins TRBV29-1 to TRBJ2-2; TRBD2 might be the D (6 bases). This CDR3 is CSAMTSNTGELFF. In nucleotides, the CDR3 is TGCAGCGCCATGACTAGTAACACCGGGGAGCTGTTTTTT.